These 5 T cell receptor beta chains came from one sample sequenced in a study of blood T cells in healthy people across ages (dated by TCRdb to 2014 to 2015). The library came from 5' RACE. The instrument given in TCRdb is Illumina HiSeq 2500. A second roughly 7 to 12 cycle PCR used a sample-barcoded 5' primer and a J-beta primer mix. TCRdb's own reprocessing of the public reads used fastp at Q25 and MiXCR and kept productive beta chains. Identical CDR3 protein sequences are pooled into one entry, listed with their most common genes and DNA. This sample holds 750,000 to 950,000 distinct CDR3 sequences; 40% to 65% were observed only once. The ten largest clones add up to roughly 37% of the sample. Sample: blood. All receptors derive from a man older than 75 in good health.

The V and J genes are TRBV24-1 and TRBJ2-7; D gene uncertain. Per the germline V gene, CDR1 is KGHDR and CDR2 is SFDVKD. This CDR3 has 11 amino acids. V was clipped by 5 bases and J by 3 bases, with 4 bases between them. The CDR3 here is CATSARYEQYF. For the CDR3, the DNA is TGTGCCACCAGTGCGCGCTACGAGCAGTACTTC.

The chain carries TRBV2 and TRBJ2-1; 8 nucleotides match TRBD2. The CDR3 runs to 16 residues. J gave up 2 bases and V 5 bases, and 8 bases lay outside the gene matches. The germline CDR1 and CDR2 sequences are SNHLY and FYNNEI. In nucleotides, the CDR3 is TGTGCCAGCAGTCCACGGACTAGCCGAACCTACAATGAGCAGTTCTTC. Its translation is CASSPRTSRTYNEQFF.

The J gene is TRBJ2-3, the V gene TRBV28, with 10 bases fitting TRBD2. Trimming at V came to 6 bases and at J to 4 bases, leaving 7 bases not matched to a gene. Germline V lookup: CDR1 MDHEN, CDR2 SYDVKM. This CDR3 spans 15 amino acids. The CDR3 protein is CASSTLAGDPDTQYF. CDR3 bases: TGTGCCAGCAGCACTCTAGCGGGAGACCCAGATACGCAGTATTTT.

The rearrangement links TRBV25-1 to TRBJ1-2; TRBD1 aligns across 8 bases. The CDR3 is 14 residues long. The J segment lost 5 bases and the V segment lost 6 bases, leaving 8 bases of the junction unmatched. The germline V gene encodes CDR1 MGHDK and CDR2 SYGVNS. CDR3 sequence (DNA): TGTGCCAGCAGCACCCTCAGACAGGGGTATGGCTACACCTTC. This translates into CASSTLRQGYGYTF.

The chain uses TRBV27 and TRBJ2-3; 14 bases are a match to TRBD2. The CDR3 sequence is 16 residues long. The V gene's germline CDR1 is MNHEY and CDR2 SMNVEV (reference sequence). V lost 6 bases, J lost 14 bases, and 16 bases stayed unmatched. Written as DNA, the CDR3 is TGTGCCAGCAGCGCGACTAGCGGGAGGGCGTACAGATACGCGTATTTT. This encodes CASSATSGRAYRYAYF.